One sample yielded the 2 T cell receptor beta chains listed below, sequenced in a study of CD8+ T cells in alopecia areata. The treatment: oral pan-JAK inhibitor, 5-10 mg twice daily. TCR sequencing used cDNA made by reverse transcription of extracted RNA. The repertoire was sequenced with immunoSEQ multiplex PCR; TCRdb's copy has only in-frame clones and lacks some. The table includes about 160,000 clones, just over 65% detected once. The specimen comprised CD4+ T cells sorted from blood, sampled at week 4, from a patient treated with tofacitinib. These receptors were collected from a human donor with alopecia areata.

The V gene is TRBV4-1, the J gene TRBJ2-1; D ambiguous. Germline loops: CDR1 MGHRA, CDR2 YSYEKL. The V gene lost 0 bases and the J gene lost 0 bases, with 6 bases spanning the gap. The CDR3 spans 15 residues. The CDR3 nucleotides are TGCGCCAGCAGCCAAGAAACGGTCTCCTACAATGAGCAGTTCTTC. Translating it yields CASSQETVSYNEQFF.

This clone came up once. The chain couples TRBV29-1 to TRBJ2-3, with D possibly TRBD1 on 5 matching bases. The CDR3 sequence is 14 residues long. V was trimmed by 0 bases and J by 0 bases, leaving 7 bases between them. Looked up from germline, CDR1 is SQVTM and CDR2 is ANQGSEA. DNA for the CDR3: TGCAGCGTTGAAGAGACAGCTAGCACAGATACGCAGTATTTT. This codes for CSVEETASTDTQYF.